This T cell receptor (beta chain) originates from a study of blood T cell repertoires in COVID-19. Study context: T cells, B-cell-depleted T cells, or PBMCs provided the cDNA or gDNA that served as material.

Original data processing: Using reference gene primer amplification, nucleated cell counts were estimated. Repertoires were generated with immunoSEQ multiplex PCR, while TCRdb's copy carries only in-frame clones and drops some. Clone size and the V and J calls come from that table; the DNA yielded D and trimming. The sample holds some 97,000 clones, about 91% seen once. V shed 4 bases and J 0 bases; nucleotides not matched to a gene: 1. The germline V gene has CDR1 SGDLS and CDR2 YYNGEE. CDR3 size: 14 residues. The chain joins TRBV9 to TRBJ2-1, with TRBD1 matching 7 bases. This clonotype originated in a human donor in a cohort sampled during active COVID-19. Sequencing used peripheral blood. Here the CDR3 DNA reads TGTGCCAGCAGCCGGGACAGCTCCTACAATGAGCAGTTCTTC. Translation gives CASSRDSSYNEQFF.